The following is a TCR beta chain sequence with its context. Its specific antigen is unknown. Per-nucleotide qualities are absent, and no much larger clonotype sits a single base away. The record originates from a study of CD4+ T cells in melanoma (dated by TCRdb to 2022 to 2024). As for the study more broadly: Neoantigen-specific CD4+ T cells in human melanoma were what the study investigated. Results the study describes overall, beyond this receptor: Neoantigen-specific CD4+ T cells in melanoma were reported to have a range of differentiation states. The report described a correlation between neoantigen-specific CD4+ T cells and the function of CD8+ T cells, macrophages and B cells.

The protocol used for the library was the immunoSEQ multiplex PCR assay. TCRdb mirrors the immuneACCESS table, restricted to in-frame sequences. Some clones are absent from its copies; in checked studies, under half trace to an unresolved V gene, and the reason for the others is unknown. This sample has some 110,000 clones in its table, and 92% of those were observed once. The ten top clones hold roughly 3.5% of the sample. The donors were melanoma patients. Cut back by 4 bases and 7 bases, the V and J ends lie 11 bases apart. Reading from cysteine to phenylalanine, the CDR3 counts 13 amino acids. The retained sequence is limited to the CDR3, 39 bases, with the frame set at the first base. The germline V gene gives CDR1 as SGHRS and CDR2 as YFSETQ.

The chain uses TRBV5-1 and TRBJ2-2, with no confident D gene call. The sequence derives from a human donor with melanoma. The specimen was peripheral blood. At the DNA level, the sequence is TGCGCCAGCAGCGACGAGTACCGCGGGGAGCTGTTTTTT. This yields the protein CASSDEYRGELFF.